The clone carrying this T cell receptor (beta chain) was picked up one time. What it binds is unknown. This sample was included in a study of cytotoxic CD8 clonotypes in ibrutinib-treated CLL. Across the study: Of a cohort that held around 10 relapsed/refractory and fewer than 16 treatment-naive patients, some 17 were IGHV unmutated. Study conclusions and caveats: Sustained-remission and progressing patients' sampling times differed.

The assay was immunoSEQ multiplex PCR, and TCRdb's table has in-frame clones only and misses some. The data hold about 140,000 clones, with about 80% observed a single time. The germline V and J ends were trimmed by 10 bases and 11 bases, with 14 bases remaining between them. The CDR3 has 11 residues. Germline assignment: CDR1 MDHEN and CDR2 SYDVKM. This TCR was recovered from a human donor with chronic lymphocytic leukemia. This sample comprised PBMCs, obtained after 24 months of ibrutinib treatment. The chain couples TRBV28 to TRBJ1-4; maybe TRBD1 (5 bases). The CDR3 protein is CANPRGGKLFF. For the CDR3, the DNA is TGTGCCAACCCCCGGGGGGGTAAACTGTTTTTT.